These 18 T cell receptor beta chains were all obtained from the same sample, sequenced in a study of Graves' ophthalmopathy and Graves' hyperthyroidism listed by TCRdb under 2018. These reads were obtained on an Illumina HiSeq 2000. TCR beta CDR3 regions were amplified from RNA transcripts for repertoire sequencing. The first round of RT-PCR was done with HTBI primers and the Qiagen OneStep RT-PCR kit, and was followed by a second round of multiplex PCR, then size selection and purification. TCRdb redid the processing of the public reads, applying fastp at Q25 and MiXCR, and retained in-frame beta chains. Each entry is one CDR3 protein sequence, shown with its most common DNA and genes. Within this sample are 680,000 or so distinct CDR3 sequences, with over 20% of them counted one time only. Around 7% of the sample rests with the top ten. The sequenced sample was peripheral blood. The receptors were sampled from a woman younger than 30 with stable Graves' hyperthyroidism. Some clones in this sample may be carry-over from other donors' samples. Donor details come from another sample of the same person, matched by shared clones.

At least ten counts were recorded for this clonotype. The chain links TRBV19 to TRBJ1-1; D is undetermined. The V and J ends lost 0 bases and 3 bases respectively, with 11 bases between them. The CDR3 spans 15 residues. Germline V CDR1 and CDR2: LNHDA, SQIVND (reference sequence). The CDR3 sequence: CASSIDRPWDTEAFF. The CDR3 DNA reads TGTGCCAGTAGTATAGATAGGCCTTGGGACACTGAAGCTTTCTTT.

This clonotype has at least ten counts. The rearrangement uses TRBV6-2 or TRBV6-3 and TRBJ1-1; D is ambiguous. This CDR3 has 12 amino acids. Trimming removed 7 bases from V and 1 base from J, with 7 bases in between. The germline V gene has CDR1 MNHEY and CDR2 SVGEGT. The DNA of the CDR3 is TGTGCCAGCATTAACACGAACACTGAAGCTTTCTTT. Translating gives CASINTNTEAFF.

This clonotype was detected many times. The chain links TRBV6-5 to TRBJ2-6; no reliable D call. The ends were cut back, 0 bases at V and 0 bases at J, with 9 bases in the middle. Germline V gene data show CDR1 as MNHEY and CDR2 as SVGAGI. The CDR3 consists of 17 residues. CDR3 sequence: CASSYSGSSSGANVLTF. In DNA form, the CDR3 reads TGTGCCAGCAGTTACTCAGGCTCCAGCTCTGGGGCCAACGTCCTGACTTTC.

The sample holds many counts of this clonotype. J is TRBJ1-1 and V is TRBV13; D remains ambiguous. The CDR3 length is 14 residues. With 5 bases removed from V and 3 bases from J, the gap between germline ends came to 13 bases. From germline, CDR1 is PRHDT and CDR2 FYEKMQ (reference sequence). CDR3 nucleotides: TGTGCCAGCAGCCCGAGCCACCGGGACACTGAAGCTTTCTTT. Its protein is CASSPSHRDTEAFF.

This chain uses TRBV12-3 or TRBV12-4 with TRBJ1-3; possible D gene TRBD1, 5 bases. Trimming pared 2 bases from V and 2 bases from J, leaving 10 bases between. This CDR3 has 15 residues. CDR3 amino acids: CASSLSVGAGNTIYF. DNA for the CDR3: TGTGCCAGCAGTTTATCCGTGGGGGCTGGAAACACCATATATTTT.

J is TRBJ1-1 and V is TRBV28; 7 positions match TRBD1. V lost 10 bases and J lost 5; bases outside the gene matches: 13. The CDR3 loop spans 14 amino acids. The V gene's germline CDR1 is MDHEN and CDR2 SYDVKM. The CDR3 loop reads CAISDDRARTEAFF. In DNA form, the CDR3 reads TGTGCCATCAGCGATGACAGGGCGAGGACTGAAGCTTTCTTT.

This clonotype was seen at least ten times. The chain uses TRBV9 and TRBJ2-7, with 14 bases identical to TRBD2. The CDR3 has 16 amino acids. With 3 bases clipped from V and 6 bases from J, the junction kept 8 bases outside the gene matches. Germline-derived CDR1 and CDR2 are SGDLS and YYNGEE. CDR3 sequence: CASSATSGRAWGEQYF. The CDR3 DNA is TGTGCCAGCAGCGCGACTAGCGGGAGGGCATGGGGCGAGCAGTACTTC.

This clonotype was seen a handful of times. This sequence may be a read error, since a much larger clone differs from it by one base. V is TRBV7-2 and J is TRBJ2-7; possibly TRBD1 for D (6 bases). Per germline, CDR1 SGHTA and CDR2 FQGNSA. The CDR3 contains 14 residues. The CDR3, as DNA: TGTGCCATCAGCTTAAATACAGGGATGAACGAGCAGTACTTC. Translating it yields CAISLNTGMNEQYF.

This clonotype occurred many times. The gene calls are TRBV3-1 and TRBJ1-5; D possibly corresponds to TRBD1 (6 bases). The CDR3 length is 17 residues. Trimming removed 1 base from V and 0 bases from J, with 13 bases in between. Germline V gene sequence: CDR1 LGHDT, CDR2 YNNKEL (reference sequence). The CDR3 here is CASSQGLRGISNQPQHF. Here the CDR3 DNA reads TGTGCCAGCAGCCAAGGGCTGAGGGGGATTAGCAATCAGCCCCAGCATTTT.

This clonotype has at least ten counts. V is TRBV12-3 or TRBV12-4 and J is TRBJ2-4; a weak D match, TRBD2 (6 bases). The length of the CDR3 is 14 residues. V was pared by 6 bases and J by 3 bases, with 12 bases between. CDR3 region: CASRLAGSKNIQYF. DNA of the CDR3: TGTGCCAGCAGACTCGCGGGGAGCAAAAACATTCAGTACTTC.

This clonotype appeared a few times. The rearrangement links TRBV3-1 to TRBJ1-5; tentative D call: TRBD1 (5 bases). Germline V gives CDR1 LGHDT, CDR2 YNNKEL (reference sequence). This CDR3 is built from 15 residues. V shed 4 bases and J shed 3 bases, with 13 bases lying between them. DNA of the CDR3: TGTGCCAGCAGCCCTCTGTGGGGACCCAATCAGCCCCAGCATTTT. Translating gives CASSPLWGPNQPQHF.

This clonotype was observed once. The chain links TRBV6-2 or TRBV6-3 to TRBJ2-7; 7 nucleotides agree with TRBD2. The V gene end was trimmed by 4 bases and the J gene end by 2 bases; junction bases not matched to a gene: 8. This CDR3 is 15 amino acids long. Germline loops: CDR1 MNHEY, CDR2 SVGEGT. CDR3 residues: CASSSLVAGAYEQYF. CDR3 DNA sequence: TGTGCCAGCAGTTCGTTGGTAGCGGGTGCCTACGAGCAGTACTTC.

This clonotype has at least ten counts. This rearrangement joins TRBV30 to TRBJ2-5; 7 nucleotides match TRBD1. Germline loops: CDR1 GTSNPN, CDR2 SVGIG (reference sequence). The CDR3 length is 12 residues. Trimming cost V 5 bases and J 4 bases; bases outside gene matches: 4. The CDR3 protein is CAWQGGRETQYF. The CDR3, as DNA: TGTGCCTGGCAAGGGGGCCGAGAGACCCAGTACTTC.

The chain employs TRBV6-1 and TRBJ1-1, with a tentative D call TRBD1 (6 bases). V was shortened by 7 bases and J by 0 bases, with 15 bases between the two germline ends. Per germline, CDR1 MNHNS and CDR2 SASEGT. CDR3 length: 15 residues. The CDR3 sequence is CASTARTAMNTEAFF. DNA of the CDR3: TGTGCCAGCACTGCACGGACAGCTATGAACACTGAAGCTTTCTTT.

This clonotype was counted a few times. CDR3 region: CASSPSGGPNTGELFF. The CDR3 DNA is TGTGCCAGCAGCCCCTCTGGGGGTCCGAACACCGGGGAGCTGTTTTTT. V usage is TRBV12-3 or TRBV12-4 and J usage is TRBJ2-2; D is possibly TRBD1 or TRBD2 (5 bases each). The V gene lost 6 bases and the J gene lost 0 bases, with 14 bases spanning the gap. This CDR3 spans 16 amino acids.

This clonotype was picked up many times. V is TRBV6-2 or TRBV6-3 and J is TRBJ1-1, with a possible D match to TRBD1 (5 bases). V was shortened by 6 bases and J by 3 bases, with 20 bases between the two germline ends. This CDR3 has 16 amino acids. Germline V gene data show CDR1 as MNHEY and CDR2 as SVGEGT. The CDR3 DNA reads TGTGCCAGCAGGACAATTTTGCAGGGTAAGGACACTGAAGCTTTCTTT. It specifies CASRTILQGKDTEAFF.

This clonotype has ten or more counts. The rearrangement uses TRBV12-5 and TRBJ2-5; the D gene could be TRBD1 or TRBD2 (5 bases each). V lost 0 bases and J 1 base, leaving 6 bases between the germline ends. Germline CDR1 and CDR2: LGHNT and FRNRAP. This CDR3 is 14 amino acids long. The CDR3 loop reads CASGLVRGQETQYF. CDR3 coding DNA: TGTGCTAGTGGTTTGGTGAGGGGCCAAGAGACCCAGTACTTC.

The chain recombines TRBV20-1 with TRBJ2-7; the match to TRBD2 covers 7 bases. CDR3 length equals 15 residues. From germline, CDR1 is DFQATT and CDR2 SNEGSKA (reference sequence). The V gene end was trimmed by 6 bases and the J gene end by 0 bases; junction bases not matched to a gene: 11. The CDR3 coding sequence is TGCAGTGCCCCAGAGGGCGGGAGTTCCTCCTACGAGCAGTACTTC. Translated, it gives CSAPEGGSSSYEQYF.